The rows below give T cell receptor beta chains drawn from one sample of a study of PD-L1 blockade in urothelial cancer. Sequencing was performed with immunoSEQ multiplex PCR; in TCRdb, only in-frame clones are kept and a portion is missing. The repertoire has 80,000 to 90,000 clones, more than 70% of them found once; the top ten carry under 15%. Sequenced here: PBMCs, sampled around atezolizumab (anti-PD-L1) treatment. These receptors all stem from a man aged 55 to 70 with urothelial cancer. Both conserved end residues are part of each CDR3. A D gene is named only where the DNA matches it firmly. A row's size may be missing; if present it is once, few, many or a size class.

CDR3 length: 13
D gene: NA
V gene: TRBV27
J gene: TRBJ1-1
clone size: NA
CDR3 protein: CASQYRGFTEAFF
CDR3 DNA: TGTGCCAGCCAGTACCGAGGGTTTACTGAAGCTTTCTTT

CDR3 length: 15
D gene: NA
V gene: TRBV19
J gene: TRBJ2-2
clone size: NA
CDR3 protein: CASSRSTYVPGELFF
CDR3 DNA: TGTGCCAGTAGTCGATCCACCTATGTACCCGGGGAGCTGTTTTTT

CDR3 length: 17
D gene: TRBD1
V gene: TRBV28
J gene: TRBJ1-2
clone size: NA
CDR3 protein: CASLTPAGGDSNYGYTF
CDR3 DNA: TGTGCCAGCCTAACCCCCGCAGGGGGCGACTCTAACTATGGCTACACCTTC

CDR3 length: 14
D gene: NA
V gene: TRBV27
J gene: TRBJ2-1
clone size: NA
CDR3 protein: CAIGQPSSYNEQFF
CDR3 DNA: TGTGCCATCGGACAGCCTAGCTCCTACAATGAGCAGTTCTTC

CDR3 length: 15
D gene: TRBD1
V gene: TRBV30
J gene: TRBJ2-7
clone size: NA
CDR3 protein: CAWSVKTGATYEQYF
CDR3 DNA: TGTGCCTGGAGTGTGAAAACAGGGGCGACCTACGAGCAGTACTTC

CDR3 length: 15
D gene: NA
V gene: TRBV9
J gene: TRBJ1-1
clone size: NA
CDR3 protein: CASSPRAGPGTEAFF
CDR3 DNA: TGTGCCAGCAGCCCTAGAGCGGGGCCGGGCACTGAAGCTTTCTTT

CDR3 length: 18
D gene: NA
V gene: TRBV11-3
J gene: TRBJ1-1
clone size: NA
CDR3 protein: CASSLFPGTNFMNTEAFF
CDR3 DNA: TGTGCCAGCAGCTTATTCCCCGGGACAAACTTCATGAACACTGAAGCTTTCTTT

CDR3 length: 15
D gene: NA
V gene: TRBV1
J gene: TRBJ1-5
clone size: NA
CDR3 protein: CTSSQDSISNQPQHF
CDR3 DNA: TGCACCAGCAGCCAAGATTCCATTAGCAATCAGCCCCAGCATTTT

CDR3 length: 18
D gene: TRBD1
V gene: TRBV27
J gene: TRBJ1-5
clone size: once
CDR3 protein: CASSFGQGATYSNQPQHF
CDR3 DNA: TGTGCCAGCAGTTTTGGACAGGGGGCTACTTATAGCAATCAGCCCCAGCATTTT

CDR3 length: 16
D gene: NA
V gene: TRBV25-1
J gene: TRBJ1-2
clone size: NA
CDR3 protein: CASSELGGWAGYGYTF
CDR3 DNA: TGTGCCAGCAGTGAATTAGGAGGGTGGGCTGGCTATGGCTACACCTTC

CDR3 length: 13
D gene: NA
V gene: TRBV30
J gene: TRBJ1-1
clone size: few
CDR3 protein: CAWARQMNTEAFF
CDR3 DNA: TGTGCCTGGGCCCGACAAATGAACACTGAAGCTTTCTTT

CDR3 length: 17
D gene: TRBD1
V gene: TRBV11-2
J gene: TRBJ1-4
clone size: NA
CDR3 protein: CASSSPGQGATNEKLFF
CDR3 DNA: TGTGCCAGCAGCTCTCCGGGACAGGGGGCAACTAATGAAAAACTGTTTTTT

CDR3 length: 16
D gene: NA
V gene: TRBV27
J gene: TRBJ2-3
clone size: NA
CDR3 protein: CASSAWAGSFTDTQYF
CDR3 DNA: TGTGCCAGCAGCGCGTGGGCGGGAAGCTTCACAGATACGCAGTATTTT

CDR3 length: 15
D gene: TRBD1
V gene: TRBV2
J gene: TRBJ2-4
clone size: NA
CDR3 protein: CASSEQGDRRNIQYF
CDR3 DNA: TGTGCCAGCAGTGAACAGGGGGACAGGCGAAACATTCAGTACTTC

CDR3 length: 14
D gene: TRBD1
V gene: TRBV7-9
J gene: TRBJ1-1
clone size: NA
CDR3 protein: CASSEMGQRLEAFF
CDR3 DNA: TGTGCCAGCAGCGAAATGGGACAGCGCCTGGAAGCTTTCTTT

CDR3 length: 14
D gene: NA
V gene: TRBV27
J gene: TRBJ2-7
clone size: NA
CDR3 protein: CASSVGLARYEQYF
CDR3 DNA: TGTGCCAGCAGTGTTGGGCTAGCTAGGTACGAGCAGTACTTC

CDR3 length: 14
D gene: NA
V gene: TRBV7-9
J gene: TRBJ1-3
clone size: NA
CDR3 protein: CASSPEGAGNTIYF
CDR3 DNA: TGTGCCAGCAGTCCAGAGGGAGCTGGAAACACCATATATTTT

CDR3 length: 12
D gene: NA
V gene: TRBV18
J gene: TRBJ2-7
clone size: once
CDR3 protein: CASSAGSDEQYF
CDR3 DNA: TGTGCCAGCTCGGCAGGGTCGGACGAGCAGTACTTC

CDR3 length: 17
D gene: TRBD1
V gene: TRBV25-1
J gene: TRBJ2-7
clone size: NA
CDR3 protein: CASSAPMGTGIFYEQYF
CDR3 DNA: TGTGCCAGCAGCGCTCCTATGGGGACAGGCATATTCTACGAGCAGTACTTC

CDR3 length: 17
D gene: TRBD1
V gene: TRBV7-9
J gene: TRBJ1-2
clone size: NA
CDR3 protein: CASSLGTGARQSGGYTF
CDR3 DNA: TGTGCCAGCAGCTTAGGGACAGGGGCGCGCCAATCAGGAGGCTACACCTTC

CDR3 length: 15
D gene: NA
V gene: TRBV5-5
J gene: TRBJ1-4
clone size: NA
CDR3 protein: CASSVDRITNEKLFF
CDR3 DNA: TGTGCCAGCAGCGTAGACAGGATCACTAATGAAAAACTGTTTTTT

CDR3 length: 13
D gene: NA
V gene: TRBV2
J gene: TRBJ1-2
clone size: NA
CDR3 protein: CASLRTANYGYTF
CDR3 DNA: TGTGCCAGCCTAAGGACAGCTAACTATGGCTACACCTTC

CDR3 length: 15
D gene: TRBD2
V gene: TRBV7-9
J gene: TRBJ2-7
clone size: NA
CDR3 protein: CASSLGGSRPYEQYF
CDR3 DNA: TGTGCCAGCAGCTTAGGCGGGAGTAGGCCCTACGAGCAGTACTTC

CDR3 length: 15
D gene: TRBD2
V gene: TRBV6-4
J gene: TRBJ2-3
clone size: NA
CDR3 protein: CASSPLAGSVDTQYF
CDR3 DNA: TGTGCCAGCAGTCCACTAGCGGGGTCTGTGGATACGCAGTATTTT

CDR3 length: 15
D gene: NA
V gene: TRBV7-9
J gene: TRBJ1-1
clone size: NA
CDR3 protein: CASSAALAPVTEAFF
CDR3 DNA: TGTGCCAGCAGCGCGGCGCTTGCTCCGGTCACTGAAGCTTTCTTT

CDR3 length: 13
D gene: NA
V gene: TRBV5-4
J gene: TRBJ1-1
clone size: once
CDR3 protein: CASTLGVNTEAFF
CDR3 DNA: TGTGCCAGCACTCTCGGGGTGAACACTGAAGCTTTCTTT

CDR3 length: 14
D gene: NA
V gene: TRBV5-1
J gene: TRBJ2-7
clone size: NA
CDR3 protein: CASSLLGGRYEQYF
CDR3 DNA: TGCGCCAGCAGCTTACTAGGAGGGCGCTACGAGCAGTACTTC

CDR3 length: 13
D gene: NA
V gene: TRBV2
J gene: TRBJ1-2
clone size: NA
CDR3 protein: CASNPTGYEGYTF
CDR3 DNA: TGTGCCAGCAACCCTACAGGGTACGAAGGCTACACCTTC

CDR3 length: 13
D gene: TRBD1
V gene: TRBV29-1
J gene: TRBJ1-1
clone size: NA
CDR3 protein: CSVVDRGGTEAFF
CDR3 DNA: TGCAGCGTTGTCGACAGGGGGGGGACTGAAGCTTTCTTT

CDR3 length: 18
D gene: TRBD2
V gene: TRBV9
J gene: TRBJ2-5
clone size: NA
CDR3 protein: CASSAGGLAGAPQETQYF
CDR3 DNA: TGTGCCAGCAGCGCTGGGGGACTAGCGGGGGCACCTCAAGAGACCCAGTACTTC

CDR3 length: 14
D gene: TRBD1
V gene: TRBV7-3
J gene: TRBJ2-1
clone size: NA
CDR3 protein: CASSLIQGKGEQFF
CDR3 DNA: TGTGCCAGCAGCTTAATACAGGGGAAGGGTGAGCAGTTCTTC

CDR3 length: 13
D gene: NA
V gene: TRBV5-1
J gene: TRBJ2-1
clone size: NA
CDR3 protein: CASSTDSYNEQFF
CDR3 DNA: TGCGCCAGCAGCACCGACAGTTACAATGAGCAGTTCTTC

CDR3 length: 14
D gene: NA
V gene: TRBV13
J gene: TRBJ2-5
clone size: NA
CDR3 protein: CASSRRQDQETQYF
CDR3 DNA: TGTGCCAGCAGCAGACGACAGGACCAAGAGACCCAGTACTTC

CDR3 length: 13
D gene: NA
V gene: TRBV9
J gene: TRBJ1-1
clone size: once
CDR3 protein: CASSSWEFTEAFF
CDR3 DNA: TGTGCCAGCAGCTCCTGGGAGTTCACTGAAGCTTTCTTT

CDR3 length: 16
D gene: NA
V gene: TRBV6-5
J gene: TRBJ2-7
clone size: NA
CDR3 protein: CASSYSVTWSSYEQYF
CDR3 DNA: TGTGCCAGCAGTTACTCGGTGACTTGGAGCTCCTACGAGCAGTACTTC

CDR3 length: 13
D gene: NA
V gene: TRBV6-1
J gene: TRBJ2-3
clone size: NA
CDR3 protein: CASKTAGTDTQYF
CDR3 DNA: TGTGCCAGCAAAACAGCGGGCACAGATACGCAGTATTTT

CDR3 length: 14
D gene: NA
V gene: TRBV25-1
J gene: TRBJ1-4
clone size: NA
CDR3 protein: CASSEWGLNEKLFF
CDR3 DNA: TGTGCCAGCAGTGAATGGGGACTTAATGAAAAACTGTTTTTT

CDR3 length: 16
D gene: TRBD1
V gene: TRBV10-1
J gene: TRBJ2-3
clone size: NA
CDR3 protein: CASSEVMGQTTDTQYF
CDR3 DNA: TGCGCCAGCAGTGAAGTGATGGGACAGACCACAGATACGCAGTATTTT

CDR3 length: 14
D gene: NA
V gene: TRBV7-2
J gene: TRBJ1-5
clone size: NA
CDR3 protein: CASSLTARGQPQHF
CDR3 DNA: TGTGCCAGCAGCTTAACAGCCAGGGGTCAGCCCCAGCATTTT

CDR3 length: 15
D gene: TRBD1
V gene: TRBV5-5
J gene: TRBJ1-5
clone size: NA
CDR3 protein: CASRPDGTGNQPQHF
CDR3 DNA: TGTGCCAGCAGACCAGACGGGACAGGCAATCAGCCCCAGCATTTT

CDR3 length: 18
D gene: TRBD1
V gene: TRBV9
J gene: TRBJ1-2
clone size: NA
CDR3 protein: CASSARGGAGQGNYGYTF
CDR3 DNA: TGTGCCAGCAGCGCTCGGGGGGGGGCCGGACAGGGGAACTATGGCTACACCTTC

CDR3 length: 16
D gene: TRBD1
V gene: TRBV6-5
J gene: TRBJ2-5
clone size: NA
CDR3 protein: CASSSIPGTGGETQYF
CDR3 DNA: TGTGCCAGCAGTTCAATTCCCGGGACAGGGGGCGAGACCCAGTACTTC